This TCR beta chain was sequenced in a study of T cells in localized non-small cell lung cancer. The repertoire was sequenced with immunoSEQ multiplex PCR; TCRdb's copy has only in-frame clones and lacks some. The repertoire consists of around 94,000 clones, with 80% to 90% occurring once and the leading ten covering about 16%. The CDR3 is made up of 11 amino acids. Germline V gene sequence: CDR1 MNHNS, CDR2 SASEGT. The V end lost 8 bases, the J end lost 8 bases, and 12 bases lay between the germline ends. The chain links TRBV6-1 to TRBJ1-2, with D perhaps TRBD1 (5 bases). Sequenced here: peripheral blood, sampled before any cancer treatment. This sequence was found in a man between 40 and 70 years old with stage I squamous cell lung carcinoma. The CDR3 bases are TGTGCCAGCGTGGGGGTTTACGGCTACACCTTC. Its translation: CASVGVYGYTF.